The next 23 T cell receptor beta chains were all read from a single sample in a study of blood T cell repertoires in COVID-19. Profiling relied on immunoSEQ multiplex PCR, and the TCRdb table lists in-frame clones only, not all of them. The profile covers roughly 100,000 clones, with roughly four fifths appearing a single time and 15% taken by the ten largest. The sequencing sample was made of peripheral blood. All receptors come from a woman aged 80 or over with acute or convalescent COVID-19.

V gene TRBV5-5 combines with J gene TRBJ1-4, with TRBD1 identical over 11 bases. The CDR3 is 14 amino acids. V was clipped by 7 bases and J by 8 bases; unmatched bases: 7. The V gene's germline CDR1 is SGHKS and CDR2 YYEKEE (reference sequence). CDR3 coding DNA: TGTGCCAGCGGACAGGGGGCGTTAGGGGAAAAACTGTTTTTT. Translated, it gives CASGQGALGEKLFF.

This clone was observed a few times. This chain connects TRBV7-6 to TRBJ2-1; 7 bases are shared with TRBD1. The length of the CDR3 is 16 residues. The J segment lost 4 bases and the V segment lost 2 bases, leaving 8 bases of the junction unmatched. Germline assignment: CDR1 SGHVS and CDR2 FNYEAQ. The CDR3 DNA sequence: TGTGCCAGCAGCTTAATGTCCGGGACAGCTTACAATGAGCAGTTCTTC. Translated: CASSLMSGTAYNEQFF.

This clone was counted once. The chain carries TRBV27 and TRBJ2-5; weak D call: TRBD1 (5 bases). CDR1 is MNHEY, CDR2 SMNVEV, per germline (reference sequence). Trimming took off 8 bases at V and 9 bases at J, with 19 bases between the two ends. The CDR3 is made up of 13 amino acids. In nucleotides, the CDR3 is TGTGCCAGCCAATGGGGCGCCAAGGGTGCCCAGTACTTC. The encoded protein is CASQWGAKGAQYF.

This chain links TRBV18 with TRBJ2-5, with 7 bases aligning to TRBD1. CDR3 length: 16 residues. Trimming at V came to 3 bases and at J to 5 bases, leaving 12 bases not matched to a gene. Per germline, CDR1 KGHSH and CDR2 LQKENI. For the CDR3, the DNA is TGTGCCAGCTCACCTCCCATAGGCCAGGGGGTTGAGACCCAGTACTTC. This gives the protein CASSPPIGQGVETQYF.

This clone was recorded many times. This chain uses TRBV19 with TRBJ2-3; 11 bases match TRBD1. Looked up from germline, CDR1 is LNHDA and CDR2 is SQIVND (reference sequence). This CDR3 contains 16 residues. V trimming: 2 bases; J trimming: 7 bases; junction bases outside the gene matches: 8. The CDR3 is CASSILGQGAGYTQYF. The CDR3 bases are TGTGCCAGTAGTATACTTGGACAGGGGGCAGGGTATACGCAGTATTTT.

This clone showed up just once. V is TRBV19 and J is TRBJ1-2; 7 bases agree with TRBD1. Trimming cost V 3 bases and J 6 bases; bases outside gene matches: 10. The CDR3 has 15 amino acids. Germline V gene sequence: CDR1 LNHDA, CDR2 SQIVND (reference sequence). The DNA for the CDR3 is TGTGCCAGTAGTATGGCCCTTGGGACAGCGGATGGCTACACCTTC. Its protein product is CASSMALGTADGYTF.

The chain has TRBV3-1 (or the pseudogene TRBV3-2) and TRBJ2-1; 9 nucleotides align to TRBD2. V was pared by 0 bases and J by 7 bases, with 4 bases of the junction left unmatched. Per germline, CDR1 LGHDT and CDR2 YNNKEL (reference sequence). There are 15 residues in the CDR3. CDR3 amino acids: CASSQDYAGGNEQFF. The CDR3 DNA sequence: TGTGCCAGCAGCCAAGATTACGCGGGAGGGAATGAGCAGTTCTTC.

The genes are TRBV7-2 and TRBJ2-1; the D gene is possibly TRBD2 (6 bases). This CDR3 contains 14 residues. Trimming took off 4 bases at V and 2 bases at J, with 9 bases between the two ends. Germline assignment: CDR1 SGHTA and CDR2 FQGNSA. The CDR3 reads CASSSRTTYNEQFF. The CDR3, as DNA: TGTGCCAGCAGCTCCAGGACTACCTACAATGAGCAGTTCTTC.

CDR3 coding DNA: TGTGCCAGCAGCCTATTACTTCAGCCCCAGCATTTT. Its translation: CASSLLLQPQHF. This rearrangement joins TRBV28 to TRBJ1-5, with no clear D. Trimming took off 6 bases at V and 6 bases at J, with 9 bases between the two ends. CDR1 and CDR2 (germline): MDHEN, SYDVKM. CDR3 size: 12 residues.

This clone appeared a single time. The chain links TRBV18 to TRBJ2-2, with TRBD2 matching 7 bases. The CDR3 is made up of 16 amino acids. V trimming: 6 bases; J trimming: 4 bases; junction bases outside the gene matches: 11. Germline V gene sequence: CDR1 KGHSH, CDR2 LQKENI. CDR3 sequence reads: CASSQPGGGSTGELFF. CDR3 in DNA: TGTGCCAGCTCTCAACCGGGGGGAGGAAGCACCGGGGAGCTGTTTTTT.

The table lists this clone with a count of one. The V and J genes are TRBV12-5 and TRBJ2-1, with 13 bases lining up with TRBD2. In germline, CDR1 is LGHNT, CDR2 FRNRAP. V shed 7 bases, J shed 14 bases, and the junction held 14 bases outside the gene matches. CDR3 length: 15 residues. The CDR3 DNA sequence: TGTGCTAGTGCCTACCCCACCGGACTAGCGGGAGCAGAGTTCTTC. This gives the protein CASAYPTGLAGAEFF.

This clone has a single count. J is TRBJ2-5 and V is TRBV11-2; maybe TRBD2 (6 bases). V was shortened by 1 base and J by 5 bases, with 14 bases between the two germline ends. The length of the CDR3 is 15 residues. Germline CDR1 SGHAT, CDR2 FQNNGV. CDR3 DNA: TGTGCCAGCAGCTTAGTGCGGTCAAGCGGGGAGACCCAGTACTTC. Translating it yields CASSLVRSSGETQYF.

The genes are TRBV6-5 and TRBJ2-7, with 9 bases matching TRBD2. V lost 6 bases to trimming and J lost 7 bases; unmatched junction nucleotides: 7. The CDR3 runs to 13 residues. CDR1 is MNHEY and CDR2 is SVGAGI in the germline V gene. CDR3 protein: CASRTSGTGEQYF. Here the CDR3 DNA reads TGTGCCAGCAGGACTAGCGGTACCGGGGAGCAGTACTTC.

This rearrangement joins TRBV7-6 to TRBJ2-3, with D possibly matching TRBD2 (6 bases). From germline, CDR1 is SGHVS and CDR2 FNYEAQ. Trimming pared 4 bases from V and 6 bases from J, leaving 17 bases between. The CDR3 has 15 amino acids. In nucleotides, the CDR3 is TGTGCCAGCAGCTCCGGGACTCCGCCTTTGGATACGCAGTATTTT. It encodes CASSSGTPPLDTQYF.

This chain joins TRBV3-1 (or the pseudogene TRBV3-2) and TRBJ2-6; possibly TRBD1 for D (6 bases). The CDR3 length is 17 residues. Germline loops: CDR1 LGHDT, CDR2 YNNKEL (reference sequence). Deletions cut 4 bases from V and 0 bases from J, with 13 bases between. The CDR3: CASSLAGALSGANVLTF. The CDR3 nucleotides read TGTGCCAGCAGCCTAGCAGGGGCCCTCTCTGGGGCCAACGTCCTGACTTTC.

The rearrangement uses TRBV5-1 and TRBJ2-5, with TRBD2 matching 10 bases. CDR1 SGHRS and CDR2 YFSETQ come from the germline V gene. The CDR3 length is 16 residues. Trimming at V came to 7 bases and at J to 1 base, leaving 10 bases not matched to a gene. CDR3 DNA: TGCGCCAGCGGGGTCGATGTAGCGGGGGGCCAAGAGACCCAGTACTTC. It encodes CASGVDVAGGQETQYF.

This sequence joins TRBV5-4 and TRBJ2-5; D perhaps matches TRBD1 (5 bases). V was shortened by 0 bases and J by 5 bases, with 11 bases between the two germline ends. CDR3 length: 14 residues. CDR1 and CDR2 (germline): SGHNT, YYREEE (reference sequence). The CDR3 spells CASSLAREVETQYF. CDR3 nucleotides: TGTGCCAGCAGCTTGGCCAGGGAAGTGGAGACCCAGTACTTC. The variable domain in full, with the rest retrieved from reference TRBV5-4 and TRBJ2-5, is ETGVTQSPTHLIKTRGQQVTLRCSSQSGHNTVSWYQQALGQGPQFIFQYYREEENGRGNFPPRFSGLQFPNYSSELNVNALELDDSALYLCASSLAREVETQYFGPGTRLLVL.

This clone was counted a few times. The V call is TRBV3-1 (or the pseudogene TRBV3-2), the J call TRBJ2-2; the D is unclear. Trimming cost V 0 bases and J 1 base, with 3 bases left between them. The germline V gene encodes CDR1 LGHDT and CDR2 YNNKEL (reference sequence). CDR3 length: 14 residues. CDR3 sequence reads: CASSQDGNTGELFF. Written as DNA, the CDR3 is TGTGCCAGCAGCCAAGACGGGAACACCGGGGAGCTGTTTTTT.

This chain uses TRBV11-2 with TRBJ2-2; D is undetermined. The CDR3 sequence is 12 residues long. V lost 5 bases and J lost 2, with 3 bases in between. Germline CDR1 reads SGHAT; CDR2 reads FQNNGV. The CDR3 nucleotides are TGTGCCAGCAGCCAAAACACCGGGGAGCTGTTTTTT. Residues: CASSQNTGELFF.

V is TRBV24-1 and J is TRBJ2-7, with 9 nucleotides matching TRBD1. This CDR3 has 14 amino acids. Germline-derived CDR1 and CDR2 are KGHDR and SFDVKD. With V trimmed by 3 bases and J by 4 bases, 3 bases remained unmatched. The DNA for the CDR3 is TGTGCCACCAGTGATCCGACAGGGGGATACGAGCAGTACTTC. As protein: CATSDPTGGYEQYF.

This rearrangement joins TRBV29-1 to TRBJ2-3; the match to TRBD2 covers 13 bases. CDR1 and CDR2 from the germline V gene are SQVTM and ANQGSEA. The CDR3 is made up of 15 amino acids. The J segment lost 1 base and the V segment lost 6 bases, leaving 4 bases of the junction unmatched. The CDR3 sequence is CSVIGLAGGTDTQYF. The DNA for the CDR3 is TGCAGCGTCATCGGACTAGCGGGGGGCACAGATACGCAGTATTTT.

The V and J genes are TRBV5-1 and TRBJ1-2; 9 bases are a match to TRBD1. The CDR3 sequence is 15 residues long. With V trimmed by 0 bases and J by 8 bases, 8 bases remained unmatched. Looked up from germline, CDR1 is SGHRS and CDR2 is YFSETQ. The CDR3 loop reads CASSLEVQGAKGYTF. Here the CDR3 DNA reads TGCGCCAGCAGCTTGGAGGTACAGGGGGCGAAAGGCTACACCTTC.

CDR3 residues: CASSLGAGRDTDTQYF. The CDR3 region has the DNA TGTGCCAGCAGCTTAGGGGCCGGGAGGGACACAGATACGCAGTATTTT. V gene TRBV11-2 combines with J gene TRBJ2-3; TRBD2 matches 8 bases. Germline V lookup: CDR1 SGHAT, CDR2 FQNNGV. The length of the CDR3 is 16 residues. Germline trimming cut 1 base from V and 2 bases from J; bases unmatched to any gene: 5.